This T cell receptor beta chain appears in the sequencing data of a study of OX40 agonist ivuxolimab in advanced cancers. In the study overall: The costimulatory receptor OX40 (CD134) was targeted by ivuxolimab, a fully human IgG2 agonistic monoclonal antibody. In the dose-escalation cohort, approximately 80% of patients were male, and the mean age was roughly 56 years with a range of roughly 20 to 85. The paper describes the monotherapy dose-escalation part (N ≈ 52 patients) of the phase I trial of ivuxolimab. Partial responses were achieved by three dose-escalation patients, of whom one had hepatocellular carcinoma and two had cutaneous melanoma. Patients were allowed to have had prior anti-PD-1, anti-PD-L1 or anti-CTLA-4 therapy, and 40% to 45% of the dose-escalation patients had been treated with checkpoint inhibitors. Intravenous ivuxolimab was administered to patients every 2 weeks at six dose levels: 0.01, 0.1, 0.3, 1.5, 3 and 10 mg/kg. The point of sequencing TCRbeta in the periphery was to test whether ivuxolimab changed TCR sequence diversity and drove clonal T-cell expansion. Of the 50 or so patients in dose escalation, about 20 had hepatocellular carcinoma, around 15 had melanoma, 9 had renal cell carcinoma and 9 had head and neck cancer.

As encoded in the germline V gene, CDR1 is SGHDN while CDR2 is FVKESK. CDR3 length: 14 amino acids, cysteine to phenylalanine. Only CDR3 DNA is held: 42 bases, read in frame from base 1. V loses 1 base, J loses 6 bases, and the germline ends lie 13 bases apart. To sequence the TCRbeta CDR3 region, genomic DNA was isolated from the sorted cells. The immunoSEQ Assay was used for sequencing of TCRbeta CDR3 regions. This immuneACCESS table, as held by TCRdb, lists in-frame sequences with V and J called but not all clones. Of the missing ones, under half trace to an unresolved V gene in checked studies; the others have no known cause. The sample table shows just under 65,000 clones, and about 89% are seen once. The ten most abundant clones make up less than 6% of the sample. Patients with autoimmune disease history or receiving systemic immunosuppression were excluded from the trial. Peripheral blood for TCR sequencing was collected from all dose cohorts at baseline, on cycle 4 day 1, and on cycle 7 day 1. Samples came from an open-label, multicenter, first-in-human phase I dose-escalation trial of ivuxolimab. Adults with locally advanced or metastatic head and neck squamous cell, hepatocellular, melanoma or renal cell carcinoma were enrolled in the trial. Before TCR sequencing, CD4+ T cells and CD8+ T cells were sorted from peripheral blood as separate populations.

The full study reports these points: Antigen specificity was not determined for the clonally expanded peripheral T cells. Low levels of normalized T-cell clonal expansion were also seen in some patients who did not respond. At doses of 0.1 to 3.0 mg/kg, clonal expansion of both CD4+ and CD8+ blood T cells was observed from baseline to week 6. On average, CD8+ T cells showed more expanded clones than CD4+ T cells after ivuxolimab. In the 0.1-3.0 mg/kg groups, partial responders were among the patients with the lowest normalized peripheral clonal expansion, particularly in CD8+ T cells.

Concerning this clone: This clone's antigen is unknown. No per-base quality is available; no much larger clone lies one base away.

The chain is assembled from TRBV14 and TRBJ2-7; the D gene is perhaps TRBD1 or TRBD2, as each covers 5 bases. The TCR originated in an adult with an advanced solid tumor such as melanoma, head and neck, liver or kidney cancer. The source was CD4+ or CD8+ T cells sorted from blood, collected in a trial of the OX40 agonist ivuxolimab. The DNA sequence follows: TGTGCCAGCAGCCAAGTCTGGGGGTTGGGCGAGCAGTACTTC. Its protein reads: CASSQVWGLGEQYF.